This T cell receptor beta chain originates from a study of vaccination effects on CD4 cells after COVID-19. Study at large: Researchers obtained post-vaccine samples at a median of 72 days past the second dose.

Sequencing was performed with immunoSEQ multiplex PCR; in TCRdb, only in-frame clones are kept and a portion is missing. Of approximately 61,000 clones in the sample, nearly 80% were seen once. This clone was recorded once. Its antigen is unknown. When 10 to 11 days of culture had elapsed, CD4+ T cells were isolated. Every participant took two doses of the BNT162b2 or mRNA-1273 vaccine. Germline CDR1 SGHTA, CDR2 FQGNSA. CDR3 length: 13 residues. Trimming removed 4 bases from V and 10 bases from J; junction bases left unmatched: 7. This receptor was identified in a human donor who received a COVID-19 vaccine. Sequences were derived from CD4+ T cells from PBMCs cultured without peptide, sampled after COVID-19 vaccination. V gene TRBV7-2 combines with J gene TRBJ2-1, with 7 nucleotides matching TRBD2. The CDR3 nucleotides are TGTGCCAGCAGCTCCGGCCCGCGGGGGGAGCAGTTCTTC. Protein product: CASSSGPRGEQFF.